This T cell receptor beta chain was captured by sequencing in a study of OX40 agonist ivuxolimab in advanced cancers. Study-level background: Ivuxolimab was an agonistic, fully human IgG2 monoclonal antibody directed against OX40 (CD134), a costimulatory receptor. Intravenous ivuxolimab was administered to patients every 2 weeks at six dose levels: 0.01, 0.1, 0.3, 1.5, 3 and 10 mg/kg. Among the 52 dose-escalation patients, about 19 had hepatocellular carcinoma, around 15 melanoma, 9 renal cell carcinoma and 9 head and neck cancer. A male proportion of roughly 85% and a mean age of around 60 years, ranging from about 23 to 90, were recorded for the dose-escalation cohort. Prior anti-PD-1, anti-PD-L1 or anti-CTLA-4 therapy was permitted, and checkpoint inhibitors had been received by around 40% of dose-escalation patients. Three dose-escalation patients achieved partial responses, one with hepatocellular carcinoma and two with cutaneous melanoma. Peripheral TCRbeta sequencing was intended to test whether TCR sequence diversity was altered and clonal T-cell expansion was caused by ivuxolimab. The paper covers the monotherapy dose-escalation part of the phase I ivuxolimab trial, which included N of about 56 patients. Broad study findings and their caveats: Low levels of normalized T-cell clonal expansion were also seen in some patients who did not respond. At doses of 0.1 to 3.0 mg/kg, clonal expansion of both CD4+ and CD8+ blood T cells was observed from baseline to week 6. After ivuxolimab, CD8+ T cells had more expanded clones than CD4+ T cells on average. The antigen specificity of the peripheral T cells that underwent clonal expansion was not determined. In the 0.1-3.0 mg/kg groups, partial responders had among the lowest normalized peripheral clonal expansion, particularly in CD8+ T cells.

A note on this clone: It lacks a known antigen. A junction boundary mismatches the germline segment, possibly from a read error.

Genomic DNA was extracted from sorted cells for sequencing of the TCRbeta CDR3 region. The immunoSEQ Assay was used to sequence the TCRbeta CDR3 regions. TCRdb's version of the immuneACCESS table is confined to in-frame rearrangements and falls short of the full clone set. An unresolved V gene accounts for under half of the shortfall where checked; the remainder is of unknown origin. In all, the sample holds 70,000 or so clones, and 75% to 85% of those were seen once. The ten largest clonotypes hold about 1% of the sample. Patients with autoimmune disease history or receiving systemic immunosuppression were excluded from the trial. Peripheral blood for TCR sequencing was collected from all dose cohorts at baseline, on cycle 4 day 1, and on cycle 7 day 1. The samples were taken from a phase I, first-in-human, multicenter, open-label dose-escalation trial of ivuxolimab. Adults with locally advanced or metastatic melanoma, renal cell, hepatocellular, or head and neck squamous cell carcinoma were enrolled in the trial. Before TCR sequencing, CD4+ T cells and CD8+ T cells from peripheral blood were sorted into separate populations.

Spanning cysteine to phenylalanine, the CDR3 consists of 14 amino acids. Of the read, only the CDR3 DNA is kept; its 42 bases are in frame from base 1. The germline V gene yields MNHEY for CDR1 and SVGAGI for CDR2. The chain was built from TRBV6-5 and TRBJ1-6, and TRBD1 may be the D gene, going by 6 matching bases. The specimen comprised CD4+ or CD8+ T cells sorted from blood, sampled in a trial of the OX40 agonist ivuxolimab. The TCR originated in an adult with an advanced solid tumor such as melanoma, head and neck, liver or kidney cancer. In nucleotides, the sequence is TGTGCCAACAGTGGCACAGGGAATCGGTCACCCCTCCACTTT. It encodes CANSGTGNRSPLHF.